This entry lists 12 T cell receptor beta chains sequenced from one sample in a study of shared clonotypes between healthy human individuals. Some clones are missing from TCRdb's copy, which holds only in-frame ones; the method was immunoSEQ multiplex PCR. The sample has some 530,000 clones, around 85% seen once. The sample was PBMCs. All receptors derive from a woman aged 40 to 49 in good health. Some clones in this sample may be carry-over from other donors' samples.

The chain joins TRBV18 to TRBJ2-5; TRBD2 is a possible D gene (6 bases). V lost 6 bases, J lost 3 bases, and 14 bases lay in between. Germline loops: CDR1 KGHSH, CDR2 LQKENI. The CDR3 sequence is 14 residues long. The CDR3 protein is CASSARRDEETQYF. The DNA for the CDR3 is TGTGCCAGCTCGGCTAGGCGGGATGAAGAGACCCAGTACTTC.

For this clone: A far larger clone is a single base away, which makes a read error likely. CDR3 in amino acids: CASRNRRTEAFF. CDR3 bases: TGTGCCAGCAGGAACCGGAGGACTGAAGCTTTCTTT. The rearrangement joins TRBV6-4 to TRBJ1-1; D not resolved. The CDR3 consists of 12 residues. Germline-derived CDR1 and CDR2 are MRHNA and SNTAGT. V lost 6 bases and J lost 5, with 10 bases in between.

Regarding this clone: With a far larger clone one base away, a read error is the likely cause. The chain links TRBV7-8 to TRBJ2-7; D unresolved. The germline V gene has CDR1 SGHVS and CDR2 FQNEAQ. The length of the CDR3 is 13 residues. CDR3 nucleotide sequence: TGTGCCAGCAGCTTAGCCCCATACTACGAGCAGTGCTTC. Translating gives CASSLAPYYEQCF.

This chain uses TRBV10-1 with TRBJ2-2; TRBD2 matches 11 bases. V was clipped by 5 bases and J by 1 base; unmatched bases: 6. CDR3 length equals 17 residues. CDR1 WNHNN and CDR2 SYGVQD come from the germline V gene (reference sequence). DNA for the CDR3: TGCGCCAGCAGTCTAGCGGGAGGAGTAGGGAACACCGGGGAGCTGTTTTTT. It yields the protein CASSLAGGVGNTGELFF.

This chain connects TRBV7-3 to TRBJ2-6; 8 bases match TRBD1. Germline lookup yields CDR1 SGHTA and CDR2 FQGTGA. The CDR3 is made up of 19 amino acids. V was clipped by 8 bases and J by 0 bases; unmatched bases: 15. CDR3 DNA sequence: TGTGCCAGCTTGGGGCGGACAGGGATCCCTCTCTCTGGGGCCAACGTCCTGACTTTC. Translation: CASLGRTGIPLSGANVLTF.

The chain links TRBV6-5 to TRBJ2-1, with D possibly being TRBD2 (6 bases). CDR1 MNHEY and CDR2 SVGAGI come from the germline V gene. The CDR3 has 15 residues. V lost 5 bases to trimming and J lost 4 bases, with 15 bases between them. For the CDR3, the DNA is TGTGCCAGCAGTACCGGGACTCCGGGATACAATGAGCAGTTCTTC. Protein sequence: CASSTGTPGYNEQFF.

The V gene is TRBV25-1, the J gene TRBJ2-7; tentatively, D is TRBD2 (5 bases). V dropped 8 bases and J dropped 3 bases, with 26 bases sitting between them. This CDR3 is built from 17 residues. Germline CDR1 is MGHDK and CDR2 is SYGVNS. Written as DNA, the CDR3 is TGTGCCAGCGAAGCCAGCGTCCACGGACTTAACAACTACGAGCAGTACTTC. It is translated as CASEASVHGLNNYEQYF.

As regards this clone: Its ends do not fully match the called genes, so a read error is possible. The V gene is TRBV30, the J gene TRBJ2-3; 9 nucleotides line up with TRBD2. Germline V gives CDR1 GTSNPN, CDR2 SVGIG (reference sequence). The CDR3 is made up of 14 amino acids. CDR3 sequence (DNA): TGTGCCTGGAGTCGTGGGACTAGCATAGATACGCAGTATTTT. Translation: CAWSRGTSIDTQYF.

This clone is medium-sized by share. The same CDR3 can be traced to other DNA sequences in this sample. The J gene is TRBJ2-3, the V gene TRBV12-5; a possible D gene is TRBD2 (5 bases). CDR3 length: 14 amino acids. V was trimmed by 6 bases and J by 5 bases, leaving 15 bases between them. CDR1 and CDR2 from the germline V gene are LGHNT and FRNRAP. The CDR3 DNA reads TGTGCTAGTGGCCTGGGCGGGCAAGGAGATACGCAGTATTTT. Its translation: CASGLGGQGDTQYF.

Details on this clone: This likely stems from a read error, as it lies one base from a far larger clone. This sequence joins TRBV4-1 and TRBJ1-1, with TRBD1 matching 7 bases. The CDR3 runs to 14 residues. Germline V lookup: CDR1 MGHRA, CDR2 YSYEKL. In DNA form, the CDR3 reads TGCACCAGCAGCCGGACAGGAGCCAACACTGAAGCTTTCTTT. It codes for CTSSRTGANTEAFF.

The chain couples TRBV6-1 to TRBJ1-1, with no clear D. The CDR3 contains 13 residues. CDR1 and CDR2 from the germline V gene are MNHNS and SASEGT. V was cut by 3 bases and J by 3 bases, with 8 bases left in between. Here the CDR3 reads CASSDSEYTEAFF. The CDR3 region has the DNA TGTGCCAGCAGTGATAGTGAGTACACTGAAGCTTTCTTT.

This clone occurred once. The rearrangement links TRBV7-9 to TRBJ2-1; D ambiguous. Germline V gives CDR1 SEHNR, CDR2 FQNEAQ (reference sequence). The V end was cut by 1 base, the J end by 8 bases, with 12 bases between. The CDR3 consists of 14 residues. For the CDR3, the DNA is TGTGCCAGCAGCTTAGGGTCTCCTTTCGATGAGCAGTTCTTC. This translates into CASSLGSPFDEQFF. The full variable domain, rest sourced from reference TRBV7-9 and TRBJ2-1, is DTGVSQNPRHKITKRGQNVTFRCDPISEHNRLYWYRQTLGQGPEFLTYFQNEAQLEKSRLLSDRFSAERPKGSFSTLEIQRTEQGDSAMYLCASSLGSPFDEQFFGPGTRLTVL.